The 27 T cell receptor beta chains below were found in one sample sequenced in a study of Graves' ophthalmopathy and Graves' hyperthyroidism. Transcripts of RNA were the source for amplifying TCR beta CDR3 regions. Amplification began with first-round RT-PCR using HTBI primers, then second-round multiplex PCR was performed. MiXCR, applied by TCRdb to the multiplex PCR reads, yields one record per CDR3 protein. The profile shows fewer than 600,000 distinct CDR3 sequences, roughly an eighth of them singletons. The sample taken for sequencing was blood. These receptors were obtained from a woman in her twenties or thirties with Graves' ophthalmopathy.

In its sample, this clonotype was seen many times. CDR3 amino acids: CASSRRGNTGELFF. As DNA, the CDR3 is TGTGCCAGCAGCCGCAGGGGGAACACCGGGGAGCTGTTTTTT. This chain uses TRBV5-5 with TRBJ2-2, with D possibly being TRBD1 (6 bases). The CDR3 consists of 14 residues. Between the trimmed V and J ends, which lost 4 bases and 1 base, there was a span of 8 bases. Germline values: CDR1 SGHKS, CDR2 YYEKEE (reference sequence).

This clonotype was picked up many times. The V and J genes are TRBV6-4 and TRBJ2-2; 12 positions agree with TRBD2. V lost 8 bases to trimming and J lost 3 bases; unmatched junction nucleotides: 10. The germline V gene has CDR1 MRHNA and CDR2 SNTAGT. CDR3 size: 17 residues. The CDR3 sequence: CASQGLAGGPDTGELFF. CDR3 DNA sequence: TGTGCCAGCCAGGGGCTAGCGGGGGGGCCTGACACCGGGGAGCTGTTTTTT.

This clonotype occurred a few times. At one of its ends the junction is not consistent with the germline gene, which may arise from a read error. The rearrangement joins TRBV5-1 to TRBJ2-4, with 7 nucleotides matching TRBD2. The germline V gene encodes CDR1 SGHRS and CDR2 YFSETQ. The CDR3 length is 13 residues. The CDR3 sequence is CASSPGGKNIKYF. The CDR3 nucleotides are TGCGCCAGCAGCCCGGGAGGCAAAAACATTAAGTACTTC.

This clonotype was counted many times. The V call is TRBV7-2, the J call TRBJ2-6; weak D call: TRBD1 (5 bases). Trimming shortened V by 2 bases and J by 3 bases, and 8 bases separated the two germline ends. Germline assignment: CDR1 SGHTA and CDR2 FQGNSA. The CDR3 spans 15 residues. As DNA, the CDR3 is TGTGCCAGCAGCTTATTGGGGCTTGGGGCCAACGTCCTGACTTTC. Amino acids: CASSLLGLGANVLTF.

This clonotype was detected ten times or more. The rearrangement uses TRBV6-1 and TRBJ2-5, with D unresolved. From germline, CDR1 is MNHNS and CDR2 SASEGT. Trimming took off 7 bases at V and 1 base at J, with 13 bases between the two ends. The CDR3 totals 14 residues. The chain's CDR3 is CASTEWRIQETQYF. CDR3 DNA: TGTGCCAGCACCGAGTGGCGGATCCAAGAGACCCAGTACTTC.

This clonotype was seen many times. The V gene is TRBV5-1, the J gene TRBJ1-1; no clear D. Trimming took off 5 bases at V and 5 bases at J, with 13 bases between the two ends. There are 13 residues in the CDR3. The germline CDR1 and CDR2 sequences are SGHRS and YFSETQ. DNA of the CDR3: TGCGCCAGCAGATCCGAAGGAAGGACTGAAGCTTTCTTT. It codes for CASRSEGRTEAFF.

This clonotype was recorded at least ten times. The V gene is TRBV5-1, the J gene TRBJ2-7; the D gene is possibly TRBD2 (6 bases). Trimming cost V 0 bases and J 6 bases, with 16 bases left between them. The V gene's germline CDR1 is SGHRS and CDR2 YFSETQ. The CDR3 consists of 15 residues. The CDR3 sequence is CASSLEAGSGSEQYF. DNA of the CDR3: TGCGCCAGCAGCTTGGAGGCGGGGTCGGGCTCCGAGCAGTACTTC.

This clonotype has ten or more counts. The gene calls are TRBV7-9 and TRBJ2-5, with D perhaps matching TRBD1 (5 bases). CDR3 length: 15 amino acids. Looked up from germline, CDR1 is SEHNR and CDR2 is FQNEAQ (reference sequence). The V end was cut by 3 bases, the J end by 3 bases, with 14 bases between. The CDR3 DNA reads TGTGCCAGCAGCTTTGGGCCTCGACAGAAAGAGACCCAGTACTTC. This translates into CASSFGPRQKETQYF.

For this clonotype: The junction shows a germline mismatch at one end, possibly a read error. This chain joins TRBV6-1 and TRBJ2-3; D is possibly TRBD1 or TRBD2 (5 bases each). Germline-derived CDR1 and CDR2 are MNHNS and SASEGT. This CDR3 region has 13 residues. The DNA of the CDR3 is TGTGTCAGCAGTGAAGTGGGGGAGGATACGCAGTATTTT. The encoded protein is CVSSEVGEDTQYF.

Concerning this clonotype: Since a much larger clone is just one base distant, this may be a read error. This rearrangement joins TRBV30 to TRBJ2-2; D tentatively reads TRBD1 or TRBD2 (5 bases each). The CDR3 runs 14 residues. The germline CDR1 and CDR2 sequences are GTSNPN and SVGIG (reference sequence). The CDR3 nucleotides read TGTGCCTGGAAGGATACAGTGGACACCGGGGAGCTGTTGTTT. Translated: CAWKDTVDTGELLF.

This clonotype was recorded many times. The rearrangement links TRBV29-1 to TRBJ1-1; the D is unclear. Trimming took 3 bases from V and 4 from J, leaving 9 bases between them. CDR1 and CDR2 (germline): SQVTM, ANQGSEA. This CDR3 contains 12 residues. The CDR3 protein is CSVDRGGTEAFF. The CDR3 region has the DNA TGCAGCGTTGATCGGGGTGGCACTGAAGCTTTCTTT.

The rearrangement uses TRBV18 and TRBJ2-7; tentative D call: TRBD1 (6 bases). V lost 1 base and J lost 5, with 15 bases in between. The CDR3 has 15 residues. Per germline, CDR1 KGHSH and CDR2 LQKENI. This chain's CDR3 is CASSPQGYRVDEQYF. In DNA, the CDR3 is TGTGCCAGCTCACCACAGGGGTACAGGGTCGACGAGCAGTACTTC.

The sample holds many counts of this clonotype. The CDR3: CASSGPGGSGSREQYF. The CDR3 nucleotides read TGTGCCAGCAGCGGACCCGGAGGTAGCGGGAGCCGAGAGCAGTACTTC. The chain is built from TRBV9 and TRBJ2-7; 9 nucleotides align to TRBD2. This CDR3 has 16 residues. Per the germline V gene, CDR1 is SGDLS and CDR2 is YYNGEE. Trimming cost V 3 bases and J 7 bases; bases outside gene matches: 14.

In this sample, this clonotype turned up many times. The V gene is TRBV12-3 or TRBV12-4, the J gene TRBJ1-6; tentative D call: TRBD1 (6 bases). The CDR3 is 15 residues long. Trimming cost V 4 bases and J 7 bases, with 14 bases left between them. The CDR3 loop is CASSSSGGRNSPLHF. In DNA form, the CDR3 reads TGTGCCAGCAGTTCCAGTGGGGGCAGGAATTCACCCCTCCACTTT.

This clonotype came up many times. The rearrangement links TRBV28 to TRBJ2-7; TRBD1 matches at 8 bases. The V segment lost 7 bases and the J segment 4 bases; nucleotides outside the gene matches: 6. Germline V lookup: CDR1 MDHEN, CDR2 SYDVKM. CDR3 length: 13 residues. The CDR3 DNA reads as TGTGCCAGCACTGGGACAGGCCTTTACGAGCAGTACTTC. Amino acid sequence: CASTGTGLYEQYF.

This clonotype was detected many times. This chain connects TRBV7-2 to TRBJ2-7; possibly TRBD1 for D (6 bases). CDR3 length: 15 amino acids. From germline, CDR1 is SGHTA and CDR2 FQGNSA. Deletions cut 5 bases from V and 7 bases from J, with 21 bases between. The CDR3 here is CASSLWDKAEWEQYF. For the CDR3, the DNA is TGTGCCAGCAGCCTTTGGGACAAGGCGGAGTGGGAGCAGTACTTC.

This clonotype was seen repeatedly, ten times or more. The gene calls are TRBV24-1 and TRBJ1-5; 11 bases fit TRBD1. Germline V gene data show CDR1 as KGHDR and CDR2 as SFDVKD. The CDR3 has 17 residues. The V gene end was trimmed by 5 bases and the J gene end by 3 bases; junction bases not matched to a gene: 8. CDR3 residues: CATSGTGTGGYNQPQHF. CDR3 DNA: TGTGCCACCAGTGGGACCGGGACAGGGGGTTACAATCAGCCCCAGCATTTT.

This clonotype was picked up many times. The chain has TRBV6-1 and TRBJ1-1; 8 bases map to TRBD1. Germline V gene sequence: CDR1 MNHNS, CDR2 SASEGT. CDR3 length equals 15 residues. After removal of 6 bases from V and 0 bases from J, the junction contained 6 bases not matched to a gene. This CDR3 reads CASSERQGLNTEAFF. The CDR3 coding sequence is TGTGCCAGCAGCGAGAGACAGGGGCTGAACACTGAAGCTTTCTTT.

This clonotype has just a few counts. V gene TRBV27 combines with J gene TRBJ2-7; either TRBD1 or TRBD2 may supply D (6 bases each). Germline CDR1 MNHEY, CDR2 SMNVEV (reference sequence). Trimming took 6 bases from V and 5 from J, leaving 14 bases between them. This CDR3 comprises 13 residues. In DNA form, the CDR3 reads TGTGCCAGCAGAACACAGGGAGGCCACGAGCAGTACTTC. Residues: CASRTQGGHEQYF.

This clonotype appeared many times. The CDR3 here is CASRWGLNTEAFF. The CDR3 DNA reads TGTGCCAGTAGGTGGGGTTTGAACACTGAAGCTTTCTTT. The V and J genes are TRBV19 and TRBJ1-1; no reliable D call. Between the trimmed V and J ends, which lost 6 bases and 0 bases, there was a span of 8 bases. CDR1 and CDR2 (germline): LNHDA, SQIVND (reference sequence). This CDR3 region has 13 residues.

In its sample, this clonotype was seen many times. This chain links TRBV5-1 with TRBJ2-5; 9 bases match TRBD1. Germline CDR1 and CDR2: SGHRS and YFSETQ. V dropped 4 bases and J dropped 6; count of bases not matched to a gene: 13. The CDR3 totals 16 residues. Here the CDR3 DNA reads TGCGCCAGCAGCCACGTCGGACAGGGGATCGTAAAGACCCAGTACTTC. Its translation is CASSHVGQGIVKTQYF.

Ten or more counts support this clonotype. The J gene is TRBJ2-7, the V gene TRBV16, with D possibly being TRBD2 (6 bases). This CDR3 contains 17 residues. From germline, CDR1 is KGHSY and CDR2 FQNENV. Trimming left V 2 bases short and J 0 bases short, with 17 bases between. The CDR3 sequence: CASSQAGRTARSYEQYF. CDR3 nucleotide sequence: TGTGCCAGCAGCCAAGCGGGGAGGACTGCGCGCTCCTACGAGCAGTACTTC.

Many counts were recorded for this clonotype. One end of the junction does not line up with germline, which may come from a read error. The V call is TRBV29-1, the J call TRBJ2-7, with D maybe TRBD2 (5 bases). The CDR3 contains 12 residues. Germline values: CDR1 SQVTM, CDR2 ANQGSEA. The CDR3 loop is CSVAGSAYEPYF. CDR3 DNA sequence: TGCAGCGTTGCGGGGTCCGCCTACGAGCCGTACTTC.

This clonotype was detected only a few times. The rearrangement links TRBV30 to TRBJ1-5; no reliable D call. Between the trimmed V and J ends, which lost 0 bases and 7 bases, there was a span of 10 bases. This CDR3 is 13 amino acids long. Germline-derived CDR1 and CDR2 are GTSNPN and SVGIG (reference sequence). For the CDR3, the DNA is TGTGCCTGGAGTGTAATGGAGGGACAGCCCCAGCATTTT. Translating it yields CAWSVMEGQPQHF.

This clonotype was seen many times. The chain employs TRBV19 and TRBJ2-2; D is perhaps TRBD1 (7 bases). Germline values: CDR1 LNHDA, CDR2 SQIVND (reference sequence). Deletions cut 3 bases from V and 5 bases from J, with 13 bases between. The CDR3 covers 15 residues. Here the CDR3 reads CASSISRGETGELFF. DNA of the CDR3: TGTGCCAGTAGTATTTCCAGGGGGGAGACCGGGGAGCTGTTTTTT. Complete variable domain (other parts from reference TRBV19 and TRBJ2-2): DGGITQSPKYLFRKEGQNVTLSCEQNLNHDAMYWYRQDPGQGLRLIYYSQIVNDFQKGDIAEGYSVSREKKESFPLTVTSAQKNPTAFYLCASSISRGETGELFFGEGSRLTVL.

This clonotype was observed many times. This rearrangement joins TRBV12-3 or TRBV12-4 to TRBJ2-7; 8 bases map to TRBD2. The CDR3 sequence is 15 residues long. V lost 5 bases to trimming and J lost 2 bases; unmatched junction nucleotides: 8. CDR3 region: CASSRPTSGTYEQYF. The CDR3 coding sequence is TGTGCCAGCAGTCGCCCTACTAGCGGAACCTACGAGCAGTACTTC.

This clonotype was detected only a few times. The genes are TRBV19 and TRBJ1-1, with TRBD1 as a possible D gene (5 bases). Germline assignment: CDR1 LNHDA and CDR2 SQIVND (reference sequence). The CDR3 sequence is 13 residues long. V lost 11 bases and J lost 3, with 16 bases in between. In DNA, the CDR3 is TGTGCCGCCCACCCGGGGGGTGACACTGAAGCTTTCTTT. Translated, it gives CAAHPGGDTEAFF.